A single sample gave rise to the 12 T cell receptor beta chains below, sequenced in a study of blood T cells in healthy people across ages. A sample-barcoded 5' primer and a J-beta primer mix were used in a second PCR of roughly 7 to 11 cycles. TCRdb itself ran the 5' RACE reads through MiXCR, one entry per CDR3 protein. The sample yields about 1.1 million distinct CDR3 sequences, around two fifths seen once. The sample comprised blood. All receptors come from a man between 18 and 35 years old in good health.

J is TRBJ1-5 and V is TRBV20-1; D uncertain. Trimming removed 2 bases from V and 5 bases from J, with 19 bases in between. Germline V gene data show CDR1 as DFQATT and CDR2 as SNEGSKA (reference sequence). The CDR3 runs to 16 residues. The DNA for the CDR3 is TGCAGTGCTAGACCGACAAGGGCGGGAGTGGATCAGCCCCAGCATTTT. It encodes CSARPTRAGVDQPQHF.

In this sample, this clonotype turned up a few times. The gene calls are TRBV7-2 and TRBJ1-2; TRBD1 matches at 10 bases. This CDR3 has 15 amino acids. The V gene's germline CDR1 is SGHTA and CDR2 FQGNSA. V lost 5 bases and J lost 4; bases outside the gene matches: 7. The CDR3 loop is CASSGDRGSIYGYTF. The CDR3 DNA reads as TGTGCCAGCAGCGGGGACAGGGGTTCAATCTATGGCTACACCTTC.

With regard to this clonotype: A read error may explain this, as a much larger clone is one base away. The CDR3 nucleotides read TGTGCCAGCAGTCCCCCTGACGGGGGGATTAACAGTCAGTACTTC. This codes for CASSPPDGGINSQYF. The V call is TRBV12-3 or TRBV12-4, the J call TRBJ2-4, with TRBD2 identical over 7 bases. The CDR3 consists of 15 residues.

CDR3 in amino acids: CASSQTGLNQPQHF. The CDR3 DNA sequence: TGTGCCAGCAGTCAGACAGGCCTCAATCAGCCCCAGCATTTT. This rearrangement joins TRBV25-1 to TRBJ1-5, with D perhaps matching TRBD1 (6 bases). CDR1 is MGHDK, CDR2 SYGVNS, per germline. Trimming cost V 5 bases and J 3 bases, with 11 bases left between them. The CDR3 is 14 residues long.

Of note for this clonotype: A junction end diverges from the germline sequence, so it may reflect a read error. This chain connects TRBV29-1 to TRBJ2-7; D perhaps matches TRBD1 (6 bases). CDR1 is SQVTM, CDR2 ANQGSEA, per germline. CDR3 length: 15 residues. CDR3 sequence reads: CSVLVGGGRGNEQCF. DNA of the CDR3: TGCAGCGTCCTCGTAGGAGGCGGTAGGGGGAACGAGCAGTGCTTC.

A few counts support this clonotype. The genes are TRBV20-1 and TRBJ2-7; 8 nucleotides line up with TRBD1. Germline trimming cut 5 bases from V and 7 bases from J; bases unmatched to any gene: 7. This CDR3 is 12 amino acids long. Per germline, CDR1 DFQATT and CDR2 SNEGSKA (reference sequence). CDR3 loop: CSARQGFREQYF. The CDR3 coding sequence is TGCAGTGCTCGACAGGGGTTTAGGGAGCAGTACTTC.

This rearrangement joins TRBV10-3 to TRBJ2-5, with D tentatively TRBD1 or TRBD2 (5 bases each). CDR1 ENHRY and CDR2 SYGVKD come from the germline V gene. The length of the CDR3 is 13 residues. Trimming removed 10 bases at V and 4 bases at J, with 16 bases between. The DNA for the CDR3 is TGTGCCACCAATCAGGGAGTCGGAGAGACCCAGTACTTC. This encodes CATNQGVGETQYF.

The CDR3 DNA reads TGTGCCAGCAGCGCCGGACGGGACAGGGGGCCGCTGAACACTGAAGCTTTCTTT. Translating it yields CASSAGRDRGPLNTEAFF. The chain uses TRBV5-4 and TRBJ1-1; TRBD1 matches at 12 bases. Trimming cost V 4 bases and J 0 bases; bases outside gene matches: 10. Germline lookup yields CDR1 SGHNT and CDR2 YYREEE (reference sequence). The CDR3 is 18 amino acids.

This clonotype showed up many times. The chain links TRBV6-5 to TRBJ1-2; the D is unclear. V lost 0 bases and J 3 bases, leaving 5 bases between the germline ends. Looked up from germline, CDR1 is MNHEY and CDR2 is SVGAGI. This CDR3 comprises 13 residues. Written as DNA, the CDR3 is TGTGCCAGCAGTTACTCGGCCTACTATGGCTACACCTTC. This sequence encodes CASSYSAYYGYTF.

The table lists this clonotype with a few counts. The junction and the germline gene differ at one end; a read error may be behind it. The chain uses TRBV11-2 and TRBJ1-2, with 7 bases fitting TRBD1. Germline loops: CDR1 SGHAT, CDR2 FQNNGV. The CDR3 spans 13 residues. The CDR3: CASSLDRAHGYTF. The CDR3 coding sequence is TGTGCCAGCAGTTTAGACAGGGCCCATGGCTACACCTTC.

A note on this clonotype: This may be a read error: a much more frequent sequence differs by one nucleotide. The CDR3 DNA reads TGTGCCAGCAGTTCCCCGGCAGCCAGCTCTTGGGGCTACACCTTC. Amino acids: CASSSPAASSWGYTF. The rearrangement joins TRBV27 to TRBJ1-2; no clear D. CDR3 size: 15 residues. V shed 4 bases and J shed 8 bases, with 20 bases lying between them. Looked up from germline, CDR1 is MNHEY and CDR2 is SMNVEV (reference sequence).

The rearrangement uses TRBV20-1 and TRBJ1-2; weak D call: TRBD1 (6 bases). The CDR3 is 13 amino acids. CDR1 and CDR2 from the germline V gene are DFQATT and SNEGSKA (reference sequence). V was shortened by 4 bases and J by 8 bases, with 17 bases between the two germline ends. CDR3: CSATVGGAEGYTF. As DNA, the CDR3 is TGCAGTGCTACGGTGGGGGGCGCAGAGGGCTACACCTTC.